This T cell receptor beta chain was captured by sequencing in a study of blood T cell repertoires in COVID-19. The CDR3 contains 17 residues. The V segment lost 3 bases and the J segment 1 base; nucleotides outside the gene matches: 3. Germline CDR1 and CDR2: SEHNR and FQNEAQ (reference sequence). Generated by immunoSEQ multiplex PCR, the TCRdb table keeps only in-frame clones and is missing some. The sample gives some 66,000 clones, 82% of which show up once; 6.6% is in the top ten. The origin of this receptor is a man between 60 and 75 years old with acute or convalescent COVID-19. Sequences were obtained from peripheral blood. The gene calls are TRBV7-9 and TRBJ2-6; 10 bases agree with TRBD1. The CDR3 spells CASSFDRGLSGANVLTF. The CDR3 DNA reads as TGTGCCAGCAGCTTCGACAGGGGGCTTTCTGGGGCCAACGTCCTGACTTTC.